These T cell receptor beta chains were read from a single sample in a study of response to subunit inactivated influenza vaccine. MiXCR, run by TCRdb on the RT-PCR reads, gives a single entry per CDR3 protein. The table includes a few hundred thousand distinct CDR3 sequences, 22% detected once. The material sequenced was PBMCs from blood, taken roughly 20 months after vaccination. These receptors came from a man between 50 and 69 years old who received an inactivated influenza vaccine. CDR3s leave out the opening cysteine and the closing phenylalanine or tryptophan. The order of the fields is J gene, D gene, V gene, CDR3 protein. D genes are given only for firm matches.

j_call: TRBJ2-5
d_call: TRBD1
v_call: TRBV7-7
cdr3_aa: AIIQGSQETQY

j_call: TRBJ2-7
d_call: TRBD2
v_call: TRBV20-1
cdr3_aa: SAPGTSGFSYEQY

j_call: TRBJ2-3
d_call: TRBD2
v_call: TRBV3-1
cdr3_aa: ASSQFPGGPDTQY

j_call: TRBJ2-2
d_call: .
v_call: TRBV5-1
cdr3_aa: ASRPDTANTGELF

j_call: TRBJ2-5
d_call: .
v_call: TRBV20-1
cdr3_aa: SVKGLQETQY

j_call: TRBJ2-1
d_call: .
v_call: TRBV4-3
cdr3_aa: ASSQVGQSTNNEQF

j_call: TRBJ2-6
d_call: .
v_call: TRBV6-1
cdr3_aa: ASRVSGANVLT

j_call: TRBJ1-4
d_call: .
v_call: TRBV3-1
cdr3_aa: ASSQDFPTNEKLF

j_call: TRBJ2-1
d_call: TRBD2
v_call: TRBV6-1
cdr3_aa: ASSQLAGGANEQF

j_call: TRBJ2-7
d_call: .
v_call: TRBV14
cdr3_aa: ASSPGPDIFYEQY

j_call: TRBJ2-7
d_call: .
v_call: TRBV6-5
cdr3_aa: ASSYSRSGHPYEQY

j_call: TRBJ2-5
d_call: .
v_call: TRBV7-2
cdr3_aa: ASSFELQETQY

j_call: TRBJ1-1
d_call: TRBD1
v_call: TRBV6-1
cdr3_aa: ASRGQEKNTEAF

j_call: TRBJ2-2
d_call: .
v_call: TRBV5-1
cdr3_aa: ASSLLGSGVTGELF

j_call: TRBJ2-6
d_call: .
v_call: TRBV14
cdr3_aa: ASSPQYSWGANVLT

j_call: TRBJ1-1
d_call: .
v_call: TRBV12-3/TRBV12-4
cdr3_aa: ASSLGGRSRTEAF